This is a list of T cell receptor beta chains from one sample in a study of Ad26.COV2.S vaccination and SARS-CoV-2 variants. Clones were sequenced by immunoSEQ multiplex PCR, and TCRdb holds only the in-frame ones, with some missing. Found here are about 350,000 clones, about 89% of them singletons; the top ten hold roughly 5%. The starting material was peripheral blood, obtained in a trial of Ad26.COV2.S vaccine versus placebo. The receptors shown here come from a person aged 18 to 65 who received the Ad26.COV2.S COVID-19 vaccine or a placebo. Both conserved end residues are part of each CDR3. Fields, in order: D gene, J gene, V gene, clone size, CDR3 DNA, CDR3 protein. The D gene is left open where the match is weak. Not all rows give a size; the values are once, few, many and, for expanded clones, a class.

D gene: TRBD1
J gene: TRBJ1-2
V gene: TRBV19
clone size: NA
CDR3 DNA: TGTGCCAGTAGTCCCTGGACAGGGCAAGGGGCTTATGGCTACACCTTC
CDR3 protein: CASSPWTGQGAYGYTF

D gene: NA
J gene: TRBJ1-2
V gene: TRBV28
clone size: NA
CDR3 DNA: TGTGCCAGCAGTTTGGAGGGGCTCTATGGCTACACCTTC
CDR3 protein: CASSLEGLYGYTF

D gene: NA
J gene: TRBJ1-4
V gene: TRBV3-1/TRBV3-2
clone size: NA
CDR3 DNA: TGTGCCAGCAGCCCATCGGGATATAATGAAAAACTGTTTTTT
CDR3 protein: CASSPSGYNEKLFF

D gene: TRBD2
J gene: TRBJ2-7
V gene: TRBV3-1/TRBV3-2
clone size: NA
CDR3 DNA: TGTGCCAGCAGCCAAGGACTAGCATACGAGCAGTACTTC
CDR3 protein: CASSQGLAYEQYF

D gene: TRBD1
J gene: TRBJ1-2
V gene: TRBV4-2
clone size: NA
CDR3 DNA: TGTGCCAGCAGCCAAGATGGCAGGGGGGATGGCTACACCTTC
CDR3 protein: CASSQDGRGDGYTF

D gene: NA
J gene: TRBJ1-4
V gene: TRBV29-1
clone size: few
CDR3 DNA: TGCAGCTTTGGGTGGGGTGAAAAACTGTTTTTT
CDR3 protein: CSFGWGEKLFF

D gene: NA
J gene: TRBJ2-5
V gene: TRBV28
clone size: NA
CDR3 DNA: TGTGCCAGCAGCACGGACAGAGATAAGACCCAGTACTTC
CDR3 protein: CASSTDRDKTQYF

D gene: NA
J gene: TRBJ1-1
V gene: TRBV27
clone size: NA
CDR3 DNA: TGTGCCAGCAGTCCCCTCGGAGGACTTGGGCGCACTGAAGCTTTCTTT
CDR3 protein: CASSPLGGLGRTEAFF

D gene: NA
J gene: TRBJ2-5
V gene: TRBV20-1
clone size: NA
CDR3 DNA: TGCAGTACAGGAAAAGAGACCCAGTACTTC
CDR3 protein: CSTGKETQYF

D gene: NA
J gene: TRBJ2-2
V gene: TRBV2
clone size: NA
CDR3 DNA: TGTGCCAGCAGTGTAAGCGTAACCGGGGAGCTGTTTTTT
CDR3 protein: CASSVSVTGELFF

D gene: NA
J gene: TRBJ1-3
V gene: TRBV2
clone size: NA
CDR3 DNA: TGTGCCAGCAGTTTCTCTGGAAACACCATATATTTT
CDR3 protein: CASSFSGNTIYF

D gene: NA
J gene: TRBJ1-6
V gene: TRBV7-2
clone size: NA
CDR3 DNA: TGTGCCAGCAGCTTACAGCCAGGGTCGAATTCACCCCTCCACTTT
CDR3 protein: CASSLQPGSNSPLHF

D gene: NA
J gene: TRBJ2-4
V gene: TRBV4-3
clone size: NA
CDR3 DNA: TGCGCCAGCAGCCAAGATGTGGGCGGAAAAAACATTCAGTACTTC
CDR3 protein: CASSQDVGGKNIQYF

D gene: TRBD2
J gene: TRBJ2-1
V gene: TRBV27
clone size: NA
CDR3 DNA: TGTGCCAGCAGTAAGGGACTAGCGGGAGGCCCATACAATGAGCAGTTCTTC
CDR3 protein: CASSKGLAGGPYNEQFF

D gene: TRBD1
J gene: TRBJ2-4
V gene: TRBV28
clone size: NA
CDR3 DNA: TGTGCCAGCAGCCCCGGCAGGGGGATAGCCAAAAACATTCAGTACTTC
CDR3 protein: CASSPGRGIAKNIQYF

D gene: NA
J gene: TRBJ2-3
V gene: TRBV29-1
clone size: NA
CDR3 DNA: TGCAGCGTTGCCCGACTCGCCACAGATACGCAGTATTTT
CDR3 protein: CSVARLATDTQYF

D gene: NA
J gene: TRBJ1-4
V gene: TRBV7-2
clone size: NA
CDR3 DNA: TGTGCCAGCAGCTTAGAAGGGGCCACCAATGAAAAACTGTTTTTT
CDR3 protein: CASSLEGATNEKLFF

D gene: TRBD2
J gene: TRBJ2-7
V gene: TRBV5-1
clone size: NA
CDR3 DNA: TGCGCCAGCAGCCCCGGACTAGCAATTGTCGACGAGCAGTACTTC
CDR3 protein: CASSPGLAIVDEQYF

D gene: TRBD1
J gene: TRBJ2-7
V gene: TRBV29-1
clone size: NA
CDR3 DNA: TGCAGCGTCCAGGGGGCGCGAACCTACGAGCAGTACTTC
CDR3 protein: CSVQGARTYEQYF

D gene: NA
J gene: TRBJ1-2
V gene: TRBV5-1
clone size: NA
CDR3 DNA: TGCGCCAGCAGCTTGGGTATGGGCACCAGAGGCTATGGCTACACCTTC
CDR3 protein: CASSLGMGTRGYGYTF

D gene: NA
J gene: TRBJ2-1
V gene: TRBV14
clone size: NA
CDR3 DNA: TGTGCCAGCAGCCAAAGGGAGGTAGATGAGCAGTTCTTC
CDR3 protein: CASSQREVDEQFF

D gene: TRBD2
J gene: TRBJ2-3
V gene: TRBV3-1/TRBV3-2
clone size: NA
CDR3 DNA: TGTGCCAGCAGCCCCCGACTAGCGGGCCCAGATACGCAGTATTTT
CDR3 protein: CASSPRLAGPDTQYF

D gene: NA
J gene: TRBJ1-2
V gene: TRBV5-1
clone size: NA
CDR3 DNA: TGCGCCAGCAGCCGTTTGGGGGGCGAGGGGAACTATGGCTACACCTTC
CDR3 protein: CASSRLGGEGNYGYTF

D gene: TRBD2
J gene: TRBJ2-2
V gene: TRBV7-6
clone size: NA
CDR3 DNA: TGTGCCAGCAGCTTAACTGGGGGGAGCGGGGAGAACACCGGGGAGCTGTTTTTT
CDR3 protein: CASSLTGGSGENTGELFF

D gene: NA
J gene: TRBJ2-1
V gene: TRBV27
clone size: NA
CDR3 DNA: TGTGCCAGCAGTTTAAGGGACCACAATGAGCAGTTCTTC
CDR3 protein: CASSLRDHNEQFF

D gene: NA
J gene: TRBJ2-3
V gene: TRBV2
clone size: NA
CDR3 DNA: TGTGCCAGCAGATCCGGGCGCAACACAGATACGCAGTATTTT
CDR3 protein: CASRSGRNTDTQYF

D gene: NA
J gene: TRBJ2-1
V gene: TRBV10-1
clone size: once
CDR3 DNA: TGCGCCAGCAGTGAATTTGCGGGGAAGTCCTACAATGAGCAGTTCTTC
CDR3 protein: CASSEFAGKSYNEQFF

D gene: NA
J gene: TRBJ1-2
V gene: TRBV5-1
clone size: NA
CDR3 DNA: TGCGCCAGCCACAGGGTTAACTATGGCTACACCTTC
CDR3 protein: CASHRVNYGYTF

D gene: NA
J gene: TRBJ1-4
V gene: TRBV19
clone size: NA
CDR3 DNA: TGTGCCAGTAGAGGGGGTGTAGAGGAAAAACTGTTTTTT
CDR3 protein: CASRGGVEEKLFF

D gene: TRBD1
J gene: TRBJ1-2
V gene: TRBV14
clone size: NA
CDR3 DNA: TGTGCCAGCAGCCAAGAAACGGACAGGGCCGGGAATGGCTACACCTTC
CDR3 protein: CASSQETDRAGNGYTF

D gene: NA
J gene: TRBJ2-2
V gene: TRBV7-2
clone size: NA
CDR3 DNA: TGTGCCAGCAGCTCCGACGGGCTGAACACCGGGGAGCTGTTTTTT
CDR3 protein: CASSSDGLNTGELFF

D gene: NA
J gene: TRBJ2-2
V gene: TRBV6-4
clone size: once
CDR3 DNA: TGTGCCAGCAGTGAAACCCCGACAGCGAACACCGGGGAGCTGTTTTTT
CDR3 protein: CASSETPTANTGELFF

D gene: NA
J gene: TRBJ2-1
V gene: TRBV11-2
clone size: NA
CDR3 DNA: TGTGCCAGCAGCTTAGATGTGGGGTGGGGTCCCTACAATGAGCAGTTCTTC
CDR3 protein: CASSLDVGWGPYNEQFF

D gene: TRBD1
J gene: TRBJ1-2
V gene: TRBV9
clone size: NA
CDR3 DNA: TGTGCCAGCAGCACTGGACAGGGTGTCTATGGCTACACCTTC
CDR3 protein: CASSTGQGVYGYTF

D gene: TRBD1
J gene: TRBJ2-3
V gene: TRBV29-1
clone size: NA
CDR3 DNA: TGCAGCGTCACCGGACAGGTTGATACGCAGTATTTT
CDR3 protein: CSVTGQVDTQYF

D gene: NA
J gene: TRBJ2-5
V gene: TRBV3-1/TRBV3-2
clone size: NA
CDR3 DNA: TGTGCCAGCAACCCGGCGGGACTCCGTCAAGAGACCCAGTACTTC
CDR3 protein: CASNPAGLRQETQYF

D gene: TRBD1
J gene: TRBJ1-5
V gene: TRBV7-2
clone size: NA
CDR3 DNA: TGTGCCAGCAGCTTAACATCAGGGGGGAGTCAGCCCCAGCATTTT
CDR3 protein: CASSLTSGGSQPQHF

D gene: NA
J gene: TRBJ2-7
V gene: TRBV12-2
clone size: NA
CDR3 DNA: TGTGCAAGTCGCCTCCGGGACAGGGGAAACGAGCAGTACTTC
CDR3 protein: CASRLRDRGNEQYF

D gene: NA
J gene: TRBJ2-5
V gene: TRBV6-4
clone size: NA
CDR3 DNA: TGTGCCAGCCCCCAGTATGCGTACGAAGAAGAGACCCAGTACTTC
CDR3 protein: CASPQYAYEEETQYF

D gene: NA
J gene: TRBJ2-7
V gene: TRBV18
clone size: NA
CDR3 DNA: TGTGCCAGCTCACCAATGAAAGGGGGGCTCCACGAGCAGTACTTC
CDR3 protein: CASSPMKGGLHEQYF

D gene: NA
J gene: TRBJ2-2
V gene: TRBV7-2
clone size: once
CDR3 DNA: TGTGCCAGCAGCAGAAACCGGGGCGACATTCATATCACCGTTGGGGAGCTGTTTTTT
CDR3 protein: CASSRNRGDIHITVGELFF

D gene: NA
J gene: TRBJ1-3
V gene: TRBV7-9
clone size: NA
CDR3 DNA: TGTGCCAGCAGCTTATCGTCAGGGGCTGGAAACACCATATATTTT
CDR3 protein: CASSLSSGAGNTIYF

D gene: NA
J gene: TRBJ2-1
V gene: TRBV18
clone size: NA
CDR3 DNA: TGTGCCAGCTCACCAGCGGGAAGGAATGAGCAGTTCTTC
CDR3 protein: CASSPAGRNEQFF

D gene: TRBD1
J gene: TRBJ2-7
V gene: TRBV28
clone size: NA
CDR3 DNA: TGTGCCAGCAGTTCGGGACAGGGGGCAAGGGAGCAGTACTTC
CDR3 protein: CASSSGQGAREQYF